Below, 13 T cell receptor beta chains from the same sample are listed, as sequenced in a study of blood T cell repertoires in COVID-19. Clones were read by immunoSEQ multiplex PCR, and TCRdb kept only the in-frame ones, dropping some. The top ten clones hold less than 9.5% of a sample with about 43,000 clones, more than 80% of them seen once. Sequencing was performed on peripheral blood. The receptors here all came from a man aged 80 or over in a cohort sampled during active COVID-19.

The chain uses TRBV4-3 and TRBJ2-5; 10 bases line up with TRBD2. Per the germline V gene, CDR1 is LGHNA and CDR2 is YSLEER. V was pared by 0 bases and J by 5 bases, with 21 bases of the junction left unmatched. CDR3 length: 21 residues. The CDR3 DNA follows: TGCGCCAGCAGCCAAGAGACAAGTCGGGTTTTAGCGGGAGGAGAGTTGGAGACCCAGTACTTC. The encoded protein is CASSQETSRVLAGGELETQYF.

The J gene is TRBJ1-1, the V gene TRBV5-1; possibly TRBD1 for D (6 bases). The V and J ends lost 5 bases and 2 bases respectively, with 10 bases between them. From germline, CDR1 is SGHRS and CDR2 YFSETQ. The CDR3 totals 13 residues. The CDR3 coding sequence is TGCGCCAGCAGTCCGACAGGTAACACTGAAGCTTTCTTT. It translates to CASSPTGNTEAFF.

The chain carries TRBV9 and TRBJ1-1; 9 bases are shared with TRBD1. Germline loops: CDR1 SGDLS, CDR2 YYNGEE. This CDR3 comprises 14 residues. With 4 bases clipped from V and 1 base from J, the junction kept 2 bases outside the gene matches. CDR3 DNA: TGTGCCAGCAGCCTACAGGGGGCGAACACTGAAGCTTTCTTT. Translation gives CASSLQGANTEAFF.

A word on this clone: Other DNA sequences in this specimen translate into the identical CDR3. The chain is built from TRBV5-1 and TRBJ1-3, with 7 nucleotides matching TRBD1. V dropped 2 bases and J dropped 0; count of bases not matched to a gene: 5. In germline, CDR1 is SGHRS, CDR2 YFSETQ. The CDR3 runs 16 residues. The CDR3 spells CASSLAGTDSGNTIYF. CDR3 sequence (DNA): TGCGCCAGCAGCTTAGCCGGGACAGACTCTGGAAACACCATATATTTT.

This clone was counted between two and nine times. The rearrangement links TRBV19 to TRBJ1-1, with 7 bases fitting TRBD1. The CDR3 has 12 residues. Germline CDR1 and CDR2: LNHDA and SQIVND (reference sequence). The V segment lost 3 bases and the J segment 5 bases; nucleotides outside the gene matches: 0. DNA of the CDR3: TGTGCCAGTAGTATGACAGGGACTGAAGCTTTCTTT. Its protein product is CASSMTGTEAFF.

V is TRBV7-9 and J is TRBJ2-1, with TRBD1 matching 10 bases. This CDR3 has 16 amino acids. With V trimmed by 5 bases and J by 10 bases, 14 bases remained unmatched. Germline-derived CDR1 and CDR2 are SEHNR and FQNEAQ (reference sequence). Here the CDR3 reads CASSMGAGTGAYEQFF. Written as DNA, the CDR3 is TGTGCCAGCAGCATGGGCGCCGGGACAGGGGCGTACGAGCAGTTCTTC.

This clone is labeled medium-sized. The chain couples TRBV5-1 to TRBJ1-2; 12 positions agree with TRBD1. The CDR3 is made up of 14 amino acids. The J segment lost 8 bases and the V segment lost 4 bases, leaving 6 bases of the junction unmatched. Germline V gene sequence: CDR1 SGHRS, CDR2 YFSETQ. CDR3 sequence: CASSPGQGARGYTF. CDR3 coding DNA: TGCGCCAGCAGCCCGGGACAGGGGGCGCGGGGCTACACCTTC.

The genes are TRBV5-4 and TRBJ1-1; 7 nucleotides agree with TRBD1. CDR1 and CDR2 (germline): SGHNT, YYREEE (reference sequence). Trimming removed 3 bases from V and 3 bases from J; junction bases left unmatched: 2. This CDR3 comprises 13 residues. The CDR3 DNA follows: TGTGCCAGCAGCTCGGACAGGCACACTGAAGCTTTCTTT. Translation gives CASSSDRHTEAFF.

This clone was seen once. The rearrangement links TRBV12-3 or TRBV12-4 to TRBJ1-2; unclear D gene. V was clipped by 8 bases and J by 4 bases, with 14 bases between them. This CDR3 is 13 amino acids long. CDR3: CASPGSEGYGYTF. In DNA, the CDR3 is TGTGCCAGCCCCGGGTCCGAGGGCTATGGCTACACCTTC.

The CDR3 is CASSLIQGKNEQFF. The DNA of the CDR3 is TGTGCCAGCAGCTTAATCCAGGGGAAAAATGAGCAGTTCTTC. The chain joins TRBV7-9 to TRBJ2-1, with D possibly TRBD1 on 6 matching bases. This CDR3 is 14 amino acids long. Germline-derived CDR1 and CDR2 are SEHNR and FQNEAQ (reference sequence). V was pared by 2 bases and J by 7 bases, with 12 bases between.

The chain links TRBV4-1 to TRBJ2-5; 7 bases line up with TRBD1. Germline assignment: CDR1 MGHRA and CDR2 YSYEKL. Trimming removed 0 bases from V and 9 bases from J; junction bases left unmatched: 10. CDR3 length equals 15 residues. CDR3 nucleotide sequence: TGCGCCAGCAGCCAAGAAGGGGGCTCCGAGATGGCCCAGTACTTC. Its protein is CASSQEGGSEMAQYF.

The CDR3 coding sequence is TGTGCCAGCTCACTGGTCAGAGGCACTGAAGCTTTCTTT. Translated: CASSLVRGTEAFF. J is TRBJ1-1 and V is TRBV18; no firm D call. Germline loops: CDR1 KGHSH, CDR2 LQKENI. The CDR3 length is 13 residues. Trimming took off 4 bases at V and 4 bases at J, with 10 bases between the two ends. Full variable domain (rest looked up from reference TRBV18 and TRBJ1-1): NAGVMQNPRHLVRRRGQEARLRCSPMKGHSHVYWYRQLPEEGLKFMVYLQKENIIDESGMPKERFSAEFPKEGPSILRIQQVVRGDSAAYFCASSLVRGTEAFFGQGTRLTVV.

CDR3: CASSLSARGQANYGYTF. CDR3 sequence (DNA): TGTGCCAGCAGTTTATCCGCCAGGGGGCAAGCTAACTATGGCTACACCTTC. This rearrangement joins TRBV28 to TRBJ1-2, with 8 bases lining up with TRBD1. This CDR3 region has 17 residues. V lost 1 base and J lost 0; bases outside the gene matches: 7. In germline, CDR1 is MDHEN, CDR2 SYDVKM.